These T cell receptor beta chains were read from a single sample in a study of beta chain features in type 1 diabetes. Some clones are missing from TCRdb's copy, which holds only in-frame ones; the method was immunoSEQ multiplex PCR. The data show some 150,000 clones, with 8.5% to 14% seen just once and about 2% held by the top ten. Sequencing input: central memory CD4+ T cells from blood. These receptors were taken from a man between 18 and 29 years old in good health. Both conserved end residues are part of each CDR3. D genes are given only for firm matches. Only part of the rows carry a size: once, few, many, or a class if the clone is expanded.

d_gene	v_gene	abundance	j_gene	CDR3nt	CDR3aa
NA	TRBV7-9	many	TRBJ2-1	TGTGCCAGCAACCCCCGGGGGGCGGGAGTTCGGAGTGAGCAGTTCTTC	CASNPRGAGVRSEQFF
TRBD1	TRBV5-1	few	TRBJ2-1	TGCGCCAGCACGCCTACAGGGGAGAATGAGCAGTTCTTC	CASTPTGENEQFF
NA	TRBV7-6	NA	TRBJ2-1	TGTGCCAGCAGCTTAGCGCGAGCCTCTAATGAGCAGTTCTTC	CASSLARASNEQFF
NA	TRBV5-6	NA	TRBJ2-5	TGTGCCAGCAGCTTTCAGGAGACCCAGTACTTC	CASSFQETQYF
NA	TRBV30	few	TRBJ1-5	TGTGCCTGGAGATCCGACAGGTTTGGTTCCCAGCATTTT	CAWRSDRFGSQHF
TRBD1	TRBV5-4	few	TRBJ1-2	TGTGCCAGCACCCTCCTTTTGACAGGGAATACTGGCTACACCTTC	CASTLLLTGNTGYTF
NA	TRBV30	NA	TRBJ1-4	TGTGCCTGGCGTACTCCGGGACGGACTAATGAAAAACTGTTTTTT	CAWRTPGRTNEKLFF
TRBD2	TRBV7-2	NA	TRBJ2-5	TGTGCCAGCAGCCCCGTAGCGGGAGGAGGAGAGACCCAGTACTTC	CASSPVAGGGETQYF
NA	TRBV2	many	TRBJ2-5	TGTGCCAGCAGGCTAGCTGAAGAGACCCAGTACTTC	CASRLAEETQYF
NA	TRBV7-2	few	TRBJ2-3	TGTGCCAGCAGCCCCTTTAGGACAGATACGCAGTATTTT	CASSPFRTDTQYF
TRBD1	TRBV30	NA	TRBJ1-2	TGTGCCTGGAGTGTAGGGGGACAGGGGGCGAGAGTCGCCTATGGCTACACCTTC	CAWSVGGQGARVAYGYTF
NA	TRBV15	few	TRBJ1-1	TGTGCCACCAGCAGAGATAGGGGGGAAGCTTTCTTT	CATSRDRGEAFF
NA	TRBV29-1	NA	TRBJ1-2	TGCAGCGTTGAAGATCTCAGGGGCAACTATGGCTACACCTTC	CSVEDLRGNYGYTF
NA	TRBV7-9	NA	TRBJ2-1	TGTGCCAGCAGCTCACGGGGGGCCCGCGGTGAGCAGTTCTTC	CASSSRGARGEQFF
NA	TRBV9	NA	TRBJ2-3	TGTGCCAGCAGCGTACCCACGACTGGGCGCACAGATACGCAGTATTTT	CASSVPTTGRTDTQYF
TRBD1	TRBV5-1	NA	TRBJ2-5	TGCGCCAGCAGCTTAGCCGGGACAGGGTTTCGGGTGCAAGAGACCCAGTACTTC	CASSLAGTGFRVQETQYF
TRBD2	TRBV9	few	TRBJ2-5	TGTGCCAGCAGCCCCATGGGCGGGGGGGCCTCGGAGACCCAGTACTTC	CASSPMGGGASETQYF
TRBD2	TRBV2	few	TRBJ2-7	TGTGCCAGCAGTGGGACTAGCTTGAAATTTCGGTACTTC	CASSGTSLKFRYF
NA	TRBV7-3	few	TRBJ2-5	TGTGCCAGCAGCATAACCGCCCAGGCGGAGACCCAGTACTTC	CASSITAQAETQYF
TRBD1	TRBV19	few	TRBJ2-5	TGTGCCAGTAGCATGTCCGGACAGGCACGAGAGACCCAGTACTTC	CASSMSGQARETQYF
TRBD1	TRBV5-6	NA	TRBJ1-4	TGTGCCAGCAGCGTACAGGGGATGAGTGGCGAAAAACTGTTTTTT	CASSVQGMSGEKLFF
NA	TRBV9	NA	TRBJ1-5	TGTGCCAGCAGCGTAGGGGGGTGGAGCAATCAGCCCCAGCATTTT	CASSVGGWSNQPQHF
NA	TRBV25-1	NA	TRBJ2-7	TGTGCCAGCAGTGTGGACAGATCCTCCTACGAGCAGTACTTC	CASSVDRSSYEQYF
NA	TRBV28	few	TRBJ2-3	TGTGCCAGCAGTTGGGGAGATACGCAGTATTTT	CASSWGDTQYF
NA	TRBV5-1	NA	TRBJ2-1	TGCGCCAGCAGCTCGGACACAGTCTACAATGAGCAGTTCTTC	CASSSDTVYNEQFF
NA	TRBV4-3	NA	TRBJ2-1	TGCGCCAGCAGCCAAACTGGCAGCTCCTACAATGAGCAGTTCTTC	CASSQTGSSYNEQFF
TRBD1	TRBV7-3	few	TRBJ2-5	TGTGCCAGCAGCTCGGACAGGGAAGGAAAGACCCAGTACTTC	CASSSDREGKTQYF
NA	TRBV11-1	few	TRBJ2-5	TGTGCCAGCAGCAACCAAGAGACCCAGTACTTC	CASSNQETQYF
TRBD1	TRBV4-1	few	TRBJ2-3	TGCGCCAGCAGAGACAGGGGCCCCACAGATACGCAGTATTTT	CASRDRGPTDTQYF
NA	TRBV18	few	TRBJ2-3	TGTGCCAGCTCACCGGGACTTCCCACAGATACGCAGTATTTT	CASSPGLPTDTQYF
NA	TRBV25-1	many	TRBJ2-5	TGTGCCAGCAGTGCGGGGCAGTTGGTGGGCCAAGAGACCCAGTACTTC	CASSAGQLVGQETQYF
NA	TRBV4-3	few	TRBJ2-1	TGCGCCAGCAGCCATCGCCCAGGGGATGAGCAGTTCTTC	CASSHRPGDEQFF
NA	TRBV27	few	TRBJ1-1	TGTGCCAGCAGTCACCCATCGGGACGGATGAACACTGAAGCTTTCTTT	CASSHPSGRMNTEAFF
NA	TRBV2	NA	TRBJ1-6	TGTGCCAGCACAGGTGATAATTCACCCCTCCACTTT	CASTGDNSPLHF
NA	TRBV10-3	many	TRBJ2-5	TGTGCCATCAGGGGGTCTCAAGAGACCCAGTACTTC	CAIRGSQETQYF